This entry concerns a single TCR beta chain. This sample is drawn from a study of blood T cells in healthy people across ages. Germline CDR1 and CDR2: SGHAT and FQNNGV. The CDR3 totals 17 residues. A sample-barcoded 5' primer and a J-beta primer mix were used in a second PCR of roughly 7 to 11 cycles. TCRdb reanalysed the 5' RACE reads using MiXCR and keeps one entry per CDR3 protein. The repertoire consists of about 510,000 distinct CDR3 sequences, with around a quarter occurring once and the leading ten covering approximately 3.5%. This sample also belongs to another study, concerning T cells of mothers and their children.

This clonotype was sampled from a boy aged 2 to 10 in good health. The genes are TRBV11-2 and TRBJ2-1; tentative D call: TRBD2 (7 bases). The tail of the sequence fits TRBJ2-5 better, so the J call may be wrong. The sample consisted of blood. CDR3 in DNA: TGTGCCAGCACGCGAGGGGGGGGTTCAGTAGATGGAGAGACCCAGTACTTC. This sequence encodes CASTRGGGSVDGETQYF.